The following is a T cell receptor (beta chain) sequence with its context. Its antigen is unknown. Germline-derived CDR1 and CDR2 are LNHDA and SQIVND (reference sequence). The length of the CDR3 is 15 residues. Trimming pared 7 bases from V and 3 bases from J, leaving 18 bases between. The entry originates in a study of cytomegalovirus exposure and HLA in healthy donors. The PCR had 60 Vbeta and 13 Jbeta primers. Assay used: immunoSEQ multiplex PCR; TCRdb lists only in-frame clones, some missing. The table has under 150,000 clones, 82% seen once. Study-level findings and limits: Rarity marked most TCR sequences, yet some public TCRs occurred in many donors.

The rearrangement joins TRBV19 to TRBJ1-1; the D is unclear. Material: PBMCs. This receptor was identified in a woman between 45 and 60 years old in good health and CMV-seropositive. As DNA, the CDR3 is TGTGCCAGTACTAACCGCGAGGCCGGGGACACTGAAGCTTTCTTT. Amino acids: CASTNREAGDTEAFF.